This note documents a single T cell receptor (beta chain) sequence. Its antigen remains unidentified. The data were produced by immunoSEQ multiplex PCR, yet TCRdb's version contains in-frame clones alone and is incomplete. The repertoire holds roughly 14,000 clones, with roughly 87% as singletons. Input was about 616 ng to 6,500 ng of genomic DNA from tumor or blood. V was clipped by 6 bases and J by 6 bases; unmatched bases: 6. The CDR3 has 14 residues. The V gene's germline CDR1 is LGHDT and CDR2 YNNKEL (reference sequence). This record comes from a study of T cells in tumors after PD-1 blockade. Study information: Prior checkpoint blockade, systemic immunosuppressant use, or anti-cancer therapy within 4 weeks excluded patients. Findings of the study overall: Peripheral recruitment is suggested, as some novel exhausted tumor clones were in pre-treatment blood.

The starting material was PBMCs, obtained after anti-PD-1 treatment. The V and J genes are TRBV3-1 (or the pseudogene TRBV3-2) and TRBJ1-4; 8 bases match TRBD1. The receptor was isolated from a human donor with basal cell carcinoma. The CDR3 DNA reads as TGTGCCAGCAGTCTCAGGGGGCGGGATGAAAAACTGTTTTTT. Translation gives CASSLRGRDEKLFF.